This is a list of T cell receptor beta chains from one sample in a study of blood T cells in healthy people across ages. In TCRdb, the 5' RACE reads were re-called with MiXCR into one record per CDR3 protein. The table records 1.5 million or so distinct CDR3 sequences, under 55% of them present only once. The sample consisted of blood. The origin of the receptors is a woman under 30 in good health. CDR3s include the opening cysteine and the closing phenylalanine or tryptophan. D genes are given only for firm matches. A row's size may be missing; if present it is once, few, many or a size class.

14 . TRBJ1-4 . TRBV28 TGTGCCAGCAGATCCGCCGGCGTAAGTGAAAAACTGTTTTTT CASRSAGVSEKLFF
13 . TRBJ2-1 many TRBV29-1 TGCAGCGTTGAAACGGTCTCCTACAATGAGCAGTTCTTC CSVETVSYNEQFF
16 TRBD1 TRBJ2-3 . TRBV20-1 TGCAGTGCTAGAGACACGGGACAGCCTATCCCAGATACGCAGTATTTT CSARDTGQPIPDTQYF
17 TRBD1 TRBJ1-2 . TRBV9 TGTGCCAGCAGCGAGTTCCGGGACAGCAGACCCCGTGGTGGCTACACCTTC CASSEFRDSRPRGGYTF
15 . TRBJ2-2 . TRBV14 TGTGCCAGCAGCCAATTGAGTAAAAACACCGGGGAGCTGTTTTTT CASSQLSKNTGELFF
14 . TRBJ1-2 few TRBV27 TGTGCCAGCAGTTTTAGTGGGGGGCACTATGGCTACACTTTC CASSFSGGHYGYTF
16 TRBD1 TRBJ1-6 few TRBV27 TGTGCCAGCAGTTTAGAGGGCAGGGGGCATAATTCACCCCTCCACTTT CASSLEGRGHNSPLHF
15 . TRBJ2-1 few TRBV9 TGTGCCAGCAGCCCCACGTGGGGGGCCTACAATGAGCAGTTCTTC CASSPTWGAYNEQFF
14 . TRBJ1-1 . TRBV7-6 TGTGCCAGCAGCTTAGGCGAAGGGGGATCTGAAGCTTTCTTT CASSLGEGGSEAFF
18 . TRBJ1-6 once TRBV7-2 TGTGTCAGCAGCCCCCGACACAGGACGAGCTCCTATAATTCACCCCTCCACTTT CVSSPRHRTSSYNSPLHF
17 . TRBJ2-6 few TRBV4-3 TGCGCCAGCAGCCAAGATCGAACTAGCACTGGGGCCAACGTCCTGACTTTC CASSQDRTSTGANVLTF
15 . TRBJ2-3 . TRBV7-9 TGTGCCAGCAGCCCTCCAGACAGGAGCACAGATACGCAGTATTTT CASSPPDRSTDTQYF
12 . TRBJ2-3 . TRBV7-9 TGTGCCAGCAAGGATTTCACAGATACGCAGTATTTT CASKDFTDTQYF
15 TRBD1 TRBJ1-2 few TRBV2 TGTGCCAGCAAGGGGACAGATCCCTTTAACTATGGCTACACCTTC CASKGTDPFNYGYTF
15 . TRBJ1-4 . TRBV5-1 TGCGCCAGCAGCCAGGAGGGGTTGGCTAATGAAAAACTGTTTTTT CASSQEGLANEKLFF
14 . TRBJ2-5 . TRBV14 TGTGCCAGCAGCCAACAGCGGTTACAAGAGACCCAGTACTTC CASSQQRLQETQYF
12 . TRBJ2-7 . TRBV18 TGTGCCAGCTCCTATCAGGCCTACGAGCAGTACTTC CASSYQAYEQYF
15 . TRBJ2-7 . TRBV6-2/TRBV6-3 TGTGCCAGCAGTTACACCACGGGGGGCGCGGACGAGCAGTACTTC CASSYTTGGADEQYF
15 . TRBJ2-1 . TRBV5-1 TGCGCCAGCAGCTGGGTAACGGTTAGTTACAATGAGCAGTTCTTC CASSWVTVSYNEQFF
15 TRBD2 TRBJ2-7 . TRBV20-1 TGCAGTGCCCGGTCATGGCGGGAGGCCTCCTACGAGCAGTACTTC CSARSWREASYEQYF
14 . TRBJ1-3 . TRBV11-2 TGTGCCAGCACCATTAGTTACTCTGGAAACACCATATATTTT CASTISYSGNTIYF
11 . TRBJ2-1 . TRBV29-1 TGCAGCGTTAATCGGGGAAATGAGCAGTTCTTC CSVNRGNEQFF
14 . TRBJ2-7 . TRBV20-1 TGCAGTGCTGAACCCCGGGTCAGCGCCTACGAGCAGTACTTC CSAEPRVSAYEQYF
15 TRBD1 TRBJ1-4 once TRBV14 TGTGCCAGCAGCCCCTGGACAGGACGTAATGAAAAACTGTTTTTT CASSPWTGRNEKLFF
11 . TRBJ2-1 . TRBV20-1 TGCAGTGCTACAGGGGTCTCTAAGCAGTTCTTC CSATGVSKQFF
11 . TRBJ2-3 . TRBV29-1 TGCAGCGCCCTCAGGGGTTATACGCAGTATTTT CSALRGYTQYF
16 TRBD2 TRBJ2-3 . TRBV4-1 TGCGCCAGCAGCCAAAAACTAGCGTACTTCACAGATACGCAGTATTTT CASSQKLAYFTDTQYF
14 TRBD2 TRBJ2-1 few TRBV27 TGTGCCAGCAGGGAGCGGGGGGGCCTGAATGAGCAGTTCTTC CASRERGGLNEQFF
15 TRBD2 TRBJ2-5 . TRBV20-1 TGCAGTGCTAGAAGCCCTAGCGGGGAGAGAGAGACCCAGTACTTC CSARSPSGERETQYF
14 TRBD2 TRBJ2-1 . TRBV29-1 TGCAGCGTCGAAAGAGGCGGGAGAACCATAAAGCAGTTCTTC CSVERGGRTIKQFF
14 . TRBJ1-2 few TRBV6-5 TGTGCCAGCAGTTTCGACGGGAGGAGCTATGGCTACACCTTC CASSFDGRSYGYTF
15 TRBD1 TRBJ1-2 . TRBV5-6 TGTGCCAGCAGCGCGTCCGGGACAGTGGGATATGGCTACACCTTC CASSASGTVGYGYTF
15 TRBD2 TRBJ2-3 . TRBV25-1 TGTGCCAGCAGTGAATCCCCTAGCGGGATTGATACGCAGTATTTT CASSESPSGIDTQYF
12 TRBD2 TRBJ2-7 . TRBV20-1 TGCAGTGCGCAGCGGGGGGCCTACGAGCAGTACTTC CSAQRGAYEQYF
13 . TRBJ1-2 few TRBV6-5 TGTGCCAGCAGTTATGATATAGGGGACGGCTACACCTTC CASSYDIGDGYTF
14 . TRBJ2-2 once TRBV9 TGTGCCAGCAGCGTAGACGGGGTTACCGGGGAGCTGTTTTTT CASSVDGVTGELFF
15 TRBD1 TRBJ1-4 . TRBV3-1 TGTGCCAGCAGCCAACCGACAGGGAAGAATGAAAAACTGTTTTTT CASSQPTGKNEKLFF
12 . TRBJ2-3 many TRBV12-3/TRBV12-4 TGTGCCAGCAGTTCTGTGCCAGATACGCAGTATTTT CASSSVPDTQYF
16 TRBD2 TRBJ2-1 . TRBV12-3/TRBV12-4 TGTGCCAGCAGACGAAAGCGGGGAGGGCCCTACAATGAGCAGTTCTTC CASRRKRGGPYNEQFF
17 . TRBJ1-2 . TRBV18 TGTGCCAGCTCACAAACCGGGGACGGAACTAATAACTATGGCTACACCTTC CASSQTGDGTNNYGYTF
14 TRBD1 TRBJ2-7 few TRBV6-5 TGTGCCAGCAGCCTCCGACAGGGATACTACGAGCAGTACTTC CASSLRQGYYEQYF
11 . TRBJ2-5 . TRBV29-1 TGCAGCGTAAAGACTCCGGGAGAGCAGTACTTC CSVKTPGEQYF
13 TRBD2 TRBJ2-1 . TRBV19 TGTGCCAGTAGGGGCGGGAGCAACAATGAGCAGTTCTTC CASRGGSNNEQFF
12 TRBD1 TRBJ2-7 . TRBV11-2 TGTGCCAGCTTGGGACAGGGTTACGAGCAGTACTTC CASLGQGYEQYF
14 TRBD1 TRBJ2-7 few TRBV29-1 TGCAGCGTTTCTAGTGGGACAGGGGGCGACGAGCAGTACTTC CSVSSGTGGDEQYF
13 . TRBJ2-5 many TRBV6-5 TGTGCCAGCAGTTACGAACTAGGACTGACCCAGTACTTC CASSYELGLTQYF
16 . TRBJ1-4 . TRBV28 TGTGCCAGCAGTTCCCCTTGGAAGCCAACTAATGAAAAACTGTTTTTT CASSSPWKPTNEKLFF
15 TRBD1 TRBJ1-1 . TRBV12-3/TRBV12-4 TGTGCCAGCAGTCCTGCTTGCGGGACAGGCTTTGAAGCTTTCTTT CASSPACGTGFEAFF
16 TRBD1 TRBJ2-3 . TRBV12-3/TRBV12-4 TGTGCCAGCAGCCCGAACAGGGGCCGGAGCACAGATATGCAATATTTT CASSPNRGRSTDMQYF
16 . TRBJ1-5 . TRBV20-1 TGCAGTGCTAGGCGGGCAGCAGTGAACATCGGTCTGCCCCAGCATTTT CSARRAAVNIGLPQHF
19 . TRBJ2-4 few TRBV6-1 TGTGCCAGCAGTGGACAGAGGGGAGTAAGTCAGATAGCCAAAAACATTCAGTACTTC CASSGQRGVSQIAKNIQYF
14 TRBD1 TRBJ1-2 once TRBV5-1 TGCGCCAGCAGCTTTGGGACAGGGGTGGATATCAACACCTTC CASSFGTGVDINTF
17 . TRBJ1-1 few TRBV7-9 TGTGCCAGCTCCCCCTACGGGGGGCTCCCAACGAACACTGAAGCTTTCTTT CASSPYGGLPTNTEAFF
12 . TRBJ2-2 few TRBV29-1 TGCAGCGTGACTAGTCTCTCTGGGGAGCTGTTTTTT CSVTSLSGELFF